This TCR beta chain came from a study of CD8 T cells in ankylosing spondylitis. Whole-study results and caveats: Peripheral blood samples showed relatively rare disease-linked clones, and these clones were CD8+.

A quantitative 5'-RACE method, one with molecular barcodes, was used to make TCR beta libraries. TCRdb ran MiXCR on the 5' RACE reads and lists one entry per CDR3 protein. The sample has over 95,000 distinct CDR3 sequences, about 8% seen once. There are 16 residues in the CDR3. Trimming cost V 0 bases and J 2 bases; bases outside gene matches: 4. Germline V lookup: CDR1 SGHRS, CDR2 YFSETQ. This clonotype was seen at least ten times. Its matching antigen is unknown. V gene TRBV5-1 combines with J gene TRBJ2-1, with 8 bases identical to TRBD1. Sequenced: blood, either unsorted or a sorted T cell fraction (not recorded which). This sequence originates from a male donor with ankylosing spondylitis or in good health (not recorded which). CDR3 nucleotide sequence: TGCGCCAGCAGCTTGGAAGAGACAGGGGCCTACAATGAGCAGTTCTTC. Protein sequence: CASSLEETGAYNEQFF.